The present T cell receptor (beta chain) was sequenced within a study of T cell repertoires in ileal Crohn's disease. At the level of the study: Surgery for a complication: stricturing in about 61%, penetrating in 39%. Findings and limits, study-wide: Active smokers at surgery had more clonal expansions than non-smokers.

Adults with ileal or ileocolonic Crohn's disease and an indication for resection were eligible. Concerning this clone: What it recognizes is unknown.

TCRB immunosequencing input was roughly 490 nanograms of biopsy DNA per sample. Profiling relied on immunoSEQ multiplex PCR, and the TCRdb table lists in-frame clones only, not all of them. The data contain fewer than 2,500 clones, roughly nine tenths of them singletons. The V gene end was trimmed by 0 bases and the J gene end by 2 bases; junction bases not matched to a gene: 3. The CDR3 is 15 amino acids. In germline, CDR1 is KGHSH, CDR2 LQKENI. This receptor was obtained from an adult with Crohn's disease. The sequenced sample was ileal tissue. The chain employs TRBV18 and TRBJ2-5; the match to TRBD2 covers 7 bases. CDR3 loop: CASSPPGGIQETQYF. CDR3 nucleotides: TGTGCCAGCTCACCACCGGGGGGGATACAAGAGACCCAGTACTTC.